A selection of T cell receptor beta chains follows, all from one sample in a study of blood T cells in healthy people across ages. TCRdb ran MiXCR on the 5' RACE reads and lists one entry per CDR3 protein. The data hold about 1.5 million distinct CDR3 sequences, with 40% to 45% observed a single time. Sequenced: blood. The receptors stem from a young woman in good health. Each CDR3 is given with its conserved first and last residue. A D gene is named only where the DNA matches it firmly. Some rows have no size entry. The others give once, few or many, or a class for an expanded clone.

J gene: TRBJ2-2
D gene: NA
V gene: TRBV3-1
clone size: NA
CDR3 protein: CASSQTSGELFF
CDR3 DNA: TGTGCCAGCAGCCAGACTAGCGGGGAGCTGTTTTTT

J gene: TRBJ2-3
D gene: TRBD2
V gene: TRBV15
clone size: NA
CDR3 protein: CATSPRSGAYTDTQYF
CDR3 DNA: TGTGCCACCAGCCCCCGAAGCGGGGCCTACACAGATACGCAGTATTTT

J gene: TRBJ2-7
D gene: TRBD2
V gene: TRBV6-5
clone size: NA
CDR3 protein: CASSYLGLAGGPSSYEQYF
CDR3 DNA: TGTGCCAGCAGTTACCTAGGACTAGCGGGAGGACCTAGCTCCTACGAGCAGTACTTC

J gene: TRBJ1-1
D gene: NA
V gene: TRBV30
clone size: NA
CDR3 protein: CAWSVQQGNTEAFF
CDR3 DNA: TGTGCCTGGAGTGTACAGCAGGGGAACACTGAAGCTTTCTTT

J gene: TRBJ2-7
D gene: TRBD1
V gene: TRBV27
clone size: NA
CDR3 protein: CASSSRTGTVLLYEQYF
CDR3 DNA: TGTGCCAGCAGTTCTAGAACCGGGACAGTCCTCCTCTACGAGCAGTACTTC

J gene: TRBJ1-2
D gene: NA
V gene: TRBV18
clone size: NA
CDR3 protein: CASSPPDSCGYTF
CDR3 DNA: TGTGCCAGCTCACCGCCCGACAGCTGTGGCTACACCTTC

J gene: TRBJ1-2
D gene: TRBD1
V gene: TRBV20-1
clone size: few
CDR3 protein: CSATETGSFGYTF
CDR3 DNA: TGCAGTGCTACCGAGACAGGGTCTTTTGGCTACACCTTC

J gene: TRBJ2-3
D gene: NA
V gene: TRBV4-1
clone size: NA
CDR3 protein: CASMASGTDTQYF
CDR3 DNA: TGCGCCAGCATGGCTAGCGGCACAGATACGCAGTATTTT

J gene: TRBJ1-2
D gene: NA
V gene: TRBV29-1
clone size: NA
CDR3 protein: CSVGSVGVSGYGYTF
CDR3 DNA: TGCAGCGTTGGTTCCGTGGGGGTTTCTGGCTATGGCTACACCTTC

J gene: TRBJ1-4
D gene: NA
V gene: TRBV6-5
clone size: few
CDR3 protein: CASSIGWDEREKLFF
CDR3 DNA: TGTGCCAGCAGTATCGGATGGGATGAACGCGAAAAACTGTTTTTT

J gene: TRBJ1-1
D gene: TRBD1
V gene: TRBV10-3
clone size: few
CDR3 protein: CASRTGDFSEAFF
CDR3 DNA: TGTGCCAGCCGGACAGGGGACTTCTCTGAAGCTTTCTTT

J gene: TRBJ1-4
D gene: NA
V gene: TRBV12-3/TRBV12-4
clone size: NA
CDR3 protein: CASSPTTQGEKLFF
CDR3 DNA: TGTGCCAGCAGCCCAACTACACAGGGTGAAAAACTGTTTTTT

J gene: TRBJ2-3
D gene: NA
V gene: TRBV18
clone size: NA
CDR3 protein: CASTHPERAAIAQYF
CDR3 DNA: TGTGCCAGCACCCACCCTGAGCGGGCCGCCATCGCGCAGTATTTT

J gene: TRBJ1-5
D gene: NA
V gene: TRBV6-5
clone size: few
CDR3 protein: CASSNLNKPQHF
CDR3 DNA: TGTGCCAGCAGCAACTTAAATAAGCCCCAGCATTTT

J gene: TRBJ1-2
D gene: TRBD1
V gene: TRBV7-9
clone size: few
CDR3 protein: CASSTGQVTYGYTF
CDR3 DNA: TGTGCCAGCAGCACGGGACAGGTGACCTATGGCTACACCTTC

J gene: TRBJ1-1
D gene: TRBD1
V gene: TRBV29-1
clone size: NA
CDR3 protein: CSDDRAYTEAFF
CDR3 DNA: TGCAGCGACGACAGGGCTTACACTGAAGCTTTCTTT

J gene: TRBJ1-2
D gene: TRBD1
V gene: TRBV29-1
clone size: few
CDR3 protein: CSASGGLGYGYTF
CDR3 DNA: TGCAGCGCCTCAGGGGGCTTGGGCTATGGCTACACCTTC

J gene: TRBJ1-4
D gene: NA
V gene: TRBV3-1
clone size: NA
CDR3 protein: CASSQGTGSKEKLFF
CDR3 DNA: TGTGCCAGCAGCCAAGGAACCGGGAGTAAGGAAAAACTGTTTTTT

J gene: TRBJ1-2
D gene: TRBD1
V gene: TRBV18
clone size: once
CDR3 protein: CASSPPTGEDGYTF
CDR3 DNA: TGTGCCAGCTCACCACCAACAGGGGAAGACGGCTACACCTTC

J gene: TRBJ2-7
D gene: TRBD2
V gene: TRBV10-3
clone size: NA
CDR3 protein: CASFGLAGAYSYEQYF
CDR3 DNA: TGTGCCAGCTTTGGACTAGCGGGGGCGTACTCCTACGAGCAGTACTTC

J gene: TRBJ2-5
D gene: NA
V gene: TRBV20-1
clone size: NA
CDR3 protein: CSARPFEETQYF
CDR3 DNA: TGCAGTGCTAGACCTTTTGAAGAGACCCAGTACTTC

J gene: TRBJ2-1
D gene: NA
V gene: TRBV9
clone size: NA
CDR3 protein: CASSVEVGPHEQFF
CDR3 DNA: TGTGCCAGCAGCGTAGAGGTGGGTCCCCATGAGCAGTTCTTC

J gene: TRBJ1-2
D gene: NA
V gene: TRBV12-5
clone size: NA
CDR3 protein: CASGSLGANYGYTF
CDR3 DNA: TGTGCTAGTGGTAGCCTAGGGGCTAACTATGGCTACACCTTC

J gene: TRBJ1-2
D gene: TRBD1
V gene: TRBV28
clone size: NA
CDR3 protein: CASSRQGFGGYTF
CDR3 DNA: TGTGCCAGCAGTCGACAGGGTTTCGGTGGCTACACCTTC

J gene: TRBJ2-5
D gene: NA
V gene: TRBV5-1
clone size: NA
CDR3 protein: CAGSLGVPTNQETQYF
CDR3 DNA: TGCGCCGGCAGCTTGGGGGTACCCACGAACCAAGAGACCCAGTACTTC

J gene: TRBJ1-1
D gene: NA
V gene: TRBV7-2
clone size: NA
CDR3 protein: CASSLAPPAGEAFF
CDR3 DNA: TGTGCCAGCAGCTTAGCGCCTCCGGCAGGTGAAGCTTTCTTT

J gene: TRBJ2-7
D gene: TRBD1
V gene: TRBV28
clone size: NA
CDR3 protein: CASGDRGLNEQYF
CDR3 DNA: TGTGCCAGCGGGGACAGGGGGCTCAACGAGCAGTACTTC

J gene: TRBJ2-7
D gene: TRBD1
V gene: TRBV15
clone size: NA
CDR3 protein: CATSAQGDYEQYF
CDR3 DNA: TGTGCCACCAGCGCACAGGGGGACTACGAGCAGTACTTC

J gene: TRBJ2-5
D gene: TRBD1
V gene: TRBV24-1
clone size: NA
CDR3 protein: CATSDPSGTGSYSQYF
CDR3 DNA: TGTGCCACCAGTGACCCCTCCGGGACAGGATCGTACTCCCAGTACTTC